The rows below give T cell receptor beta chains drawn from one sample of a study of blood T cell repertoires in COVID-19. Profiling relied on immunoSEQ multiplex PCR, and the TCRdb table lists in-frame clones only, not all of them. Altogether 65,000 or so clones are present, approximately 82% being singletons, with the ten largest covering 3.5%. Material for sequencing was peripheral blood. These receptor sequences come from a man aged 60 to 75 with acute or convalescent COVID-19. Both conserved end residues are trimmed from each CDR3.

>TRBV19
ASSRRAGGDPEAF
>TRBV27
ASSFSFGEIATEAF
>TRBV7-3
ASSYDRGGKLF
>TRBV27
ASSLGGALNTGELF
>TRBV4-1
ASSHNRGDYEQY
>TRBV18
ASSPETSGAF
>TRBV4-2
ASSQDRGFGHGYT
>TRBV29-1
SVEVRGPSTGANVLT
>TRBV29-1
SVDAGTVGGTQY
>TRBV30
AWRVGTDNSPLH
>TRBV18
ASFGQGSYNEQF
>TRBV15
ATSPQTNTEAF
>TRBV30
AWSVPGQRNSPLH
>TRBV2
ASSVSQQPNEKLF
>TRBV5-6
ASSLAGAGGLDEQF
>TRBV5-1
ASSGTALNPTDTQY